A selection of T cell receptor beta chains follows, all from one sample in a study of T cell repertoires in cytomegalovirus infection. Each CDR3 protein is one row after TCRdb ran MiXCR on the reads. The sample records a few hundred thousand distinct CDR3 sequences, over 7.5% being singletons. Sequenced: PBMCs. The receptors were sampled from a human donor in good health (CMV status not recorded). Some clones in this sample may be carry-over from other donors' samples. The CDR3 runs from the conserved cysteine through the conserved F or W. D genes are given only for firm matches. Part of the rows lack a size; the others show once, few, many or a class for expanded clones.

length: 14; V: TRBV27; size: -; J: TRBJ2-1; D: -; CDR3: CASRTPGIYNEQFF; DNA: TGTGCCAGCAGGACGCCAGGGATCTACAATGAGCAGTTCTTC
length: 16; V: TRBV7-8; size: many; J: TRBJ2-7; D: TRBD2; CDR3: CASSLTSGSLSYEQYF; DNA: TGTGCCAGCAGCTTGACTAGCGGGAGCCTCTCCTACGAGCAGTACTTC
length: 11; V: TRBV20-1; size: few; J: TRBJ1-1; D: -; CDR3: CSARWGTEAFF; DNA: TGCAGTGCCCGATGGGGCACTGAAGCTTTCTTT
length: 11; V: TRBV12-5; size: few; J: TRBJ2-7; D: -; CDR3: CASGSRYEQYF; DNA: TGTGCTAGTGGTTCAAGGTACGAGCAGTACTTC
length: 14; V: TRBV5-6; size: -; J: TRBJ1-1; D: TRBD1; CDR3: CASLLRGPGTEAFF; DNA: TGTGCCAGCCTACTCAGGGGGCCTGGGACTGAAGCTTTCTTT
length: 15; V: TRBV6-6; size: -; J: TRBJ1-5; D: -; CDR3: CASSPSNRGNQPQHF; DNA: TGTGCCAGCAGTCCCTCGAATCGGGGCAATCAGCCCCAGCATTTT
length: 16; V: TRBV7-9; size: many; J: TRBJ2-7; D: TRBD2; CDR3: CASSLGWSGREHEQYF; DNA: TGTGCCAGCAGCTTAGGTTGGAGCGGGAGAGAGCACGAGCAGTACTTC
length: 15; V: TRBV6-1; size: -; J: TRBJ1-1; D: -; CDR3: CASSPILGGNTEAFF; DNA: TGTGCCAGCAGTCCTATACTCGGGGGGAACACTGAAGCTTTCTTT
length: 14; V: TRBV27; size: -; J: TRBJ1-4; D: -; CDR3: CASSFRTPNEKLFF; DNA: TGTGCCAGCAGTTTTCGCACACCTAATGAAAAACTGTTTTTT
length: 14; V: TRBV15; size: few; J: TRBJ2-5; D: -; CDR3: CATSRDGWGETQYF; DNA: TGTGCCACCAGCAGAGATGGGTGGGGAGAGACCCAGTACTTC
length: 16; V: TRBV2; size: few; J: TRBJ2-1; D: TRBD2; CDR3: CASSPGGRGARNEQFF; DNA: TGTGCCAGCAGCCCGGGGGGGCGGGGGGCGAGGAATGAGCAGTTCTTC
length: 14; V: TRBV20-1; size: few; J: TRBJ2-7; D: TRBD2; CDR3: CSARAWDYAAGQYF; DNA: TGCAGTGCTAGAGCTTGGGACTATGCGGCGGGGCAGTACTTC
length: 13; V: TRBV28; size: once; J: TRBJ2-7; D: TRBD1; CDR3: CATRTGAFHEQYF; DNA: TGTGCCACCCGGACAGGGGCCTTCCACGAGCAGTACTTC
length: 15; V: TRBV12-3/TRBV12-4; size: many; J: TRBJ2-1; D: -; CDR3: CASSFRGPQDNEQFF; DNA: TGTGCCAGCAGTTTCAGGGGACCCCAAGACAATGAGCAGTTCTTC
length: 13; V: TRBV12-3/TRBV12-4; size: many; J: TRBJ1-2; D: TRBD1; CDR3: CASRDSAYYGYTF; DNA: TGTGCCAGCCGGGACAGCGCCTACTATGGCTACACCTTC
length: 12; V: TRBV28; size: many; J: TRBJ1-5; D: -; CDR3: CATTGPNQPQHF; DNA: TGTGCCACCACAGGGCCCAATCAGCCCCAGCATTTT
length: 15; V: TRBV15; size: -; J: TRBJ2-5; D: -; CDR3: CATSQRTGGRETQYF; DNA: TGTGCCACCAGCCAACGGACCGGTGGGAGGGAGACCCAGTACTTC
length: 12; V: TRBV20-1; size: -; J: TRBJ2-7; D: -; CDR3: CSASGANYEQYF; DNA: TGCAGTGCCTCAGGGGCAAACTACGAGCAGTACTTC
length: 13; V: TRBV7-2; size: many; J: TRBJ2-3; D: -; CDR3: CASSAREWDTQYF; DNA: TGTGCCAGCAGCGCCAGGGAATGGGATACGCAGTATTTT
length: 14; V: TRBV30; size: -; J: TRBJ1-2; D: -; CDR3: CAWSPGRNVGGYTF; DNA: TGTGCCTGGAGCCCCGGAAGGAATGTTGGAGGCTACACCTTC
length: 14; V: TRBV28; size: many; J: TRBJ2-7; D: -; CDR3: CASSLSQAPLEQYF; DNA: TGTGCCAGCAGTTTATCGCAGGCCCCCCTCGAGCAGTACTTC
length: 15; V: TRBV6-2/TRBV6-3; size: -; J: TRBJ2-7; D: -; CDR3: CASSFHPLNSYEQYF; DNA: TGTGCCAGCAGCTTCCACCCCTTGAACTCCTACGAGCAGTACTTC
length: 18; V: TRBV3-1; size: -; J: TRBJ2-7; D: TRBD2; CDR3: CASSQEFRREGISYEQYF; DNA: TGTGCCAGCAGCCAAGAATTTCGGCGGGAGGGCATCTCCTACGAGCAGTACTTC
length: 13; V: TRBV12-3/TRBV12-4; size: many; J: TRBJ2-5; D: -; CDR3: CASSRRGVATQYF; DNA: TGTGCCAGCAGTAGGAGGGGCGTTGCGACCCAGTACTTC
length: 16; V: TRBV6-2/TRBV6-3; size: few; J: TRBJ2-3; D: -; CDR3: CASSPPRLRLTDTQYF; DNA: TGTGCCAGCAGCCCACCTAGGCTGAGACTCACAGATACGCAGTATTTT
length: 17; V: TRBV4-3; size: few; J: TRBJ2-3; D: TRBD1; CDR3: CASSQDGGQGLADTQYF; DNA: TGCGCCAGCAGCCAAGATGGGGGACAGGGTCTTGCAGATACGCAGTATTTT
length: 18; V: TRBV4-2; size: many; J: TRBJ2-1; D: TRBD2; CDR3: CASSQVWTSGGAGNEQFF; DNA: TGTGCCAGCAGCCAAGTGTGGACTAGCGGGGGGGCTGGCAATGAGCAGTTCTTC
length: 15; V: TRBV7-9; size: -; J: TRBJ1-1; D: TRBD1; CDR3: CASSSRDRGSTEAFF; DNA: TGTGCCAGCAGCTCTCGGGACAGGGGGAGCACTGAAGCTTTCTTT
length: 15; V: TRBV4-3; size: -; J: TRBJ2-3; D: -; CDR3: CASSQEGSPTDTQYF; DNA: TGCGCCAGCAGCCAAGAGGGGTCCCCCACAGATACGCAGTATTTT
length: 16; V: TRBV18; size: few; J: TRBJ2-3; D: TRBD2; CDR3: CASSPPSGRNTDTQYF; DNA: TGTGCCAGCTCACCACCTAGCGGGAGGAACACAGATACGCAGTATTTT
length: 13; V: TRBV2; size: -; J: TRBJ2-1; D: -; CDR3: CASKVDLNNEQFF; DNA: TGTGCCAGTAAGGTGGATCTCAACAATGAGCAGTTCTTC
length: 15; V: TRBV24-1; size: few; J: TRBJ2-1; D: -; CDR3: CATSDSGTYYNEQFF; DNA: TGTGCCACCAGTGATTCCGGGACCTACTACAATGAGCAGTTCTTC
length: 19; V: TRBV7-6; size: few; J: TRBJ2-1; D: TRBD2; CDR3: CASSSPLGLAGGAHNEQFF; DNA: TGTGCCAGCAGCTCCCCTTTGGGACTAGCGGGAGGCGCCCACAATGAGCAGTTCTTC
length: 13; V: TRBV29-1; size: few; J: TRBJ2-1; D: -; CDR3: CSVYGGRYNEQFF; DNA: TGCAGCGTTTATGGGGGCCGGTACAATGAGCAGTTCTTC
length: 16; V: TRBV7-2; size: many; J: TRBJ1-2; D: -; CDR3: CASSLTQVLPRNGYTF; DNA: TGTGCCAGCAGCTTAACGCAGGTCCTACCGCGGAATGGCTACACCTTC
length: 14; V: TRBV27; size: many; J: TRBJ2-1; D: -; CDR3: CASSLGRFYNEQFF; DNA: TGTGCCAGCAGTTTGGGCAGGTTCTACAATGAGCAGTTCTTC
length: 14; V: TRBV5-5; size: many; J: TRBJ1-4; D: -; CDR3: CASSLVGMGEKLFF; DNA: TGTGCCAGCAGCTTGGTGGGAATGGGGGAAAAACTGTTTTTT
length: 15; V: TRBV7-2; size: many; J: TRBJ1-5; D: -; CDR3: CASSLVGVSNQPQHF; DNA: TGTGCCAGCAGCTTAGTAGGGGTCAGCAATCAGCCCCAGCATTTT
length: 14; V: TRBV7-2; size: few; J: TRBJ2-1; D: -; CDR3: CASSLDRLYNEQFF; DNA: TGTGCCAGCAGCTTAGACAGGTTATACAATGAGCAGTTCTTC
length: 13; V: TRBV19; size: -; J: TRBJ2-5; D: TRBD1; CDR3: CASRGDRDETQYF; DNA: TGTGCCAGTAGAGGGGACAGGGATGAGACCCAGTACTTC
length: 16; V: TRBV6-8; size: -; J: TRBJ2-1; D: TRBD2; CDR3: CASSYQAGGPGNEQFF; DNA: TGTGCCAGCAGTTACCAGGCGGGAGGGCCCGGGAATGAGCAGTTCTTC
length: 19; V: TRBV7-3; size: many; J: TRBJ2-1; D: TRBD2; CDR3: CASSLRGGGPSGVFGEQFF; DNA: TGTGCCAGCAGCTTAAGAGGGGGGGGTCCTAGCGGGGTATTCGGTGAGCAGTTCTTC
length: 14; V: TRBV29-1; size: -; J: TRBJ2-7; D: TRBD1; CDR3: CSVLRTGSSYEQYF; DNA: TGCAGCGTTCTTAGGACAGGGAGCTCCTACGAGCAGTACTTC
length: 18; V: TRBV7-2; size: few; J: TRBJ1-5; D: TRBD1; CDR3: CASSPSGTGGNSNQPQHF; DNA: TGTGCCAGCAGCCCTAGCGGGACAGGGGGTAATAGCAATCAGCCCCAGCATTTT
length: 15; V: TRBV7-7; size: few; J: TRBJ2-7; D: TRBD1; CDR3: CASSVSRDRAYEQYF; DNA: TGTGCCAGCAGCGTATCCCGGGACAGAGCCTACGAGCAGTACTTC
length: 15; V: TRBV20-1; size: few; J: TRBJ2-7; D: TRBD1; CDR3: CSALFLGNRGYEQYF; DNA: TGCAGTGCTCTTTTTCTCGGGAACAGGGGATACGAGCAGTACTTC
length: 15; V: TRBV12-3/TRBV12-4; size: -; J: TRBJ1-1; D: -; CDR3: CASSKDPGRNTEAFF; DNA: TGTGCCAGCAGTAAGGACCCGGGTCGGAACACTGAAGCTTTCTTT
length: 13; V: TRBV7-2; size: -; J: TRBJ1-2; D: -; CDR3: CASSLNGIYGYTF; DNA: TGTGCCAGCAGCTTAAACGGTATATATGGCTACACCTTC
length: 14; V: TRBV27; size: many; J: TRBJ2-7; D: -; CDR3: CASSFIPGSYEQYF; DNA: TGTGCCAGCAGTTTCATTCCGGGATCCTACGAGCAGTACTTC
length: 14; V: TRBV12-3/TRBV12-4; size: -; J: TRBJ2-5; D: TRBD1; CDR3: CASRETGGNETQYF; DNA: TGTGCCAGCAGGGAAACAGGGGGCAACGAGACCCAGTACTTC
length: 18; V: TRBV7-2; size: few; J: TRBJ2-7; D: TRBD1; CDR3: CASGYRTGQGPIPYEQYF; DNA: TGTGCCAGCGGATACCGAACAGGACAGGGGCCCATTCCCTACGAGCAGTACTTC
length: 15; V: TRBV4-3; size: few; J: TRBJ1-2; D: TRBD1; CDR3: CASSLRQGTNYGYTF; DNA: TGCGCCAGCAGCCTTCGACAGGGGACGAACTATGGCTACACCTTC
length: 14; V: TRBV7-2; size: many; J: TRBJ2-5; D: -; CDR3: CASSFRVFQETQYF; DNA: TGTGCCAGCAGCTTTCGGGTTTTTCAAGAGACCCAGTACTTC
length: 13; V: TRBV12-3/TRBV12-4; size: many; J: TRBJ2-7; D: TRBD1; CDR3: CASSLEGGGPQYF; DNA: TGTGCCAGCAGTTTGGAAGGGGGCGGACCGCAGTACTTC
length: 18; V: TRBV7-6; size: few; J: TRBJ2-6; D: TRBD2; CDR3: CASSNLAGDSSGANVLTF; DNA: TGTGCCAGCAGCAATCTAGCGGGGGACAGCTCTGGGGCCAACGTCCTGACTTTC
length: 15; V: TRBV20-1; size: few; J: TRBJ1-4; D: -; CDR3: CSARQSGQMSGKLFF; DNA: TGCAGTGCCAGACAATCCGGACAGATGTCTGGAAAACTGTTTTTT
length: 15; V: TRBV6-2/TRBV6-3; size: few; J: TRBJ2-4; D: TRBD2; CDR3: CASSSPGLAENIQYF; DNA: TGTGCCAGCAGTTCCCCGGGGCTAGCGGAAAACATTCAGTACTTC